What follows are 12 T cell receptor beta chains derived from one specimen sequenced in a study of spatial heterogeneity in lung cancer. Time point meaning: sample taken at primary tumor resection. Unsorted whole RNA samples from tumor, nontumor lung or frozen PBMC were sequenced. Each CDR3 protein is one row after TCRdb ran MiXCR on the 5' RACE reads. This table has tens of thousands of distinct CDR3 sequences, about 8% appearing once. This sample comprised PBMCs, obtained at surgery. Receptors were obtained from a female donor with early-stage non-small cell lung cancer.

The chain uses TRBV24-1 and TRBJ1-4, with a tentative D call TRBD1 (5 bases). V lost 4 bases to trimming and J lost 8 bases, with 16 bases between them. This CDR3 is 15 amino acids long. CDR1 and CDR2 (germline): KGHDR, SFDVKD. CDR3 loop: CATSDGTGDGEKLFF. CDR3 bases: TGTGCCACCAGTGACGGGACCGGAGATGGAGAAAAACTGTTTTTT.

This clonotype was observed many times. The chain joins TRBV28 to TRBJ2-3; D is ambiguous. From germline, CDR1 is MDHEN and CDR2 SYDVKM. V was pared by 7 bases and J by 7 bases, with 15 bases between. The CDR3 spans 13 residues. CDR3 DNA sequence: TGTGCCAGCACCCGGGCCCAAGGATATACGCAGTATTTT. This gives the protein CASTRAQGYTQYF.

The chain is built from TRBV5-4 and TRBJ2-3; D is unresolved. Germline lookup yields CDR1 SGHNT and CDR2 YYREEE (reference sequence). Trimming stripped 0 bases from V and 2 bases from J, with 4 bases between. This CDR3 region has 13 residues. CDR3: CASSLELTDTQYF. CDR3 DNA: TGTGCCAGCAGCTTGGAACTCACAGATACGCAGTATTTT.

This clonotype was observed a handful of times. The CDR3 reads CASSTGPGGTEAFF. The CDR3 nucleotides are TGTGCCAGCAGCACCGGGCCTGGGGGGACTGAAGCTTTCTTT. V is TRBV7-3 and J is TRBJ1-1; D may be TRBD1 (5 bases). V lost 5 bases, J lost 5 bases, and 15 bases lay in between. The CDR3 runs to 14 residues. Germline values: CDR1 SGHTA, CDR2 FQGTGA.

This chain uses TRBV6-5 with TRBJ1-5; maybe TRBD1 (6 bases). From germline, CDR1 is MNHEY and CDR2 SVGAGI. Deletions cut 6 bases from V and 4 bases from J, with 10 bases between. This CDR3 comprises 13 residues. CDR3 protein: CASRQGGNQPQHF. The CDR3 region has the DNA TGTGCCAGCAGACAGGGAGGGAATCAGCCCCAGCATTTT.

This clonotype was seen repeatedly, ten times or more. This chain links TRBV28 with TRBJ2-4, with D possibly TRBD1 on 5 matching bases. V dropped 2 bases and J dropped 6 bases, with 11 bases sitting between them. The germline V gene encodes CDR1 MDHEN and CDR2 SYDVKM. This CDR3 is 14 amino acids long. The CDR3 nucleotides read TGTGCCAGCAGTTTACCCACTCAGGGAAACATTCAGTACTTC. It is translated as CASSLPTQGNIQYF.

The J gene is TRBJ2-1, the V gene TRBV5-8; 11 bases map to TRBD1. Losses at the gene ends were 4 bases for V and 4 bases for J; bases not matched to a gene: 7. Germline CDR1 reads SGHTS; CDR2 reads YDEGEE. The CDR3 spans 16 residues. The CDR3 coding sequence is TGTGCCAGCAGCCAGGACAGGGGGCCAGGGTACAATGAGCAGTTCTTC. This gives the protein CASSQDRGPGYNEQFF.

The V and J genes are TRBV5-1 and TRBJ1-1, with D perhaps matching TRBD1 (5 bases). This CDR3 is 13 amino acids long. The ends were cut back, 0 bases at V and 10 bases at J, with 13 bases in the middle. Per the germline V gene, CDR1 is SGHRS and CDR2 is YFSETQ. The chain's CDR3 is CASSLGDRRGAFF. For the CDR3, the DNA is TGCGCCAGCAGCTTGGGGGACCGGCGGGGAGCTTTCTTT.

This clonotype has a handful of counts. The chain joins TRBV12-3 or TRBV12-4 to TRBJ1-1; D gene unclear. This CDR3 has 20 amino acids. V was trimmed by 3 bases and J by 8 bases, leaving 34 bases between them. For the CDR3, the DNA is TGTGCCAGCAGTTTCCAAAATAGGGCACGGCTTCGGGATCGCTCTCCCGAAGCTTTCTTT. It yields the protein CASSFQNRARLRDRSPEAFF.

The V gene is TRBV6-1, the J gene TRBJ1-2, with TRBD1 identical over 7 bases. V lost 1 base, J lost 4 bases, and 3 bases stayed unmatched. Germline CDR1 MNHNS, CDR2 SASEGT. This CDR3 is built from 14 residues. The CDR3 protein is CASSEGDRAYGYTF. The CDR3 DNA reads TGTGCCAGCAGTGAAGGTGACAGGGCCTATGGCTACACCTTC.

The rearrangement links TRBV13 to TRBJ1-3; TRBD1 might be the D (5 bases). The CDR3 is made up of 14 amino acids. Deletions cut 2 bases from V and 2 bases from J, with 7 bases between. Per the germline V gene, CDR1 is PRHDT and CDR2 is FYEKMQ (reference sequence). CDR3 protein: CASSLRGAGNTIYF. The CDR3 DNA reads as TGTGCCAGCAGCTTAAGAGGGGCTGGAAACACCATATATTTT.

There are many counts of this clonotype. This chain links TRBV3-1 with TRBJ1-1; 9 bases align to TRBD1. The CDR3 has 15 residues. Germline CDR1 reads LGHDT; CDR2 reads YNNKEL (reference sequence). After removal of 5 bases from V and 4 bases from J, the junction contained 8 bases not matched to a gene. CDR3 nucleotide sequence: TGTGCCAGCAGCTCGGGACAGGGTTTGCCCACTGAAGCTTTCTTT. It is translated as CASSSGQGLPTEAFF.